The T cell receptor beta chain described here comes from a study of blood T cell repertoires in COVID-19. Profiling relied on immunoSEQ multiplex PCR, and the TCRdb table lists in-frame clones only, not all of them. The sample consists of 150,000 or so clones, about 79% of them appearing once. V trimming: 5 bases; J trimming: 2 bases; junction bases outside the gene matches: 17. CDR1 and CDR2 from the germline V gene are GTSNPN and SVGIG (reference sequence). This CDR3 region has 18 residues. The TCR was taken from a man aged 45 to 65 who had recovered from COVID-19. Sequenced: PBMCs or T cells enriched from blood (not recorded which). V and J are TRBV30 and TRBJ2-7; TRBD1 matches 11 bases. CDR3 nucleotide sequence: TGTGCCTGGGACCGGACAGGGGGCGCGATGACAAGGGCCTACGAGCAGTACTTC. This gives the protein CAWDRTGGAMTRAYEQYF.